One T cell receptor (beta chain) is described in this entry. Its target is not known. This record comes from a study of T cell responses to AZD1222 COVID-19 vaccine. The repertoire was sequenced with immunoSEQ multiplex PCR; TCRdb's copy has only in-frame clones and lacks some. This sample carries 100,000 to 150,000 clones, around 85% of them seen once, and the ten largest clones take 7.9%. Points from the study as a whole: Among the donors, most were white British and more were female, and clonal diversity was possibly underestimated.

Between the trimmed V and J ends, which lost 0 bases and 4 bases, there was a span of 12 bases. This CDR3 spans 15 amino acids. From germline, CDR1 is LGHDT and CDR2 YNNKEL (reference sequence). The sample in question was peripheral blood, obtained 28 days after the second dose of the MenACWY control vaccine. The TCR sequence derives from an adult who received the MenACWY meningococcal vaccine as a control. The rearrangement joins TRBV3-1 (or the pseudogene TRBV3-2) to TRBJ1-2; possible D gene TRBD1, 6 bases. This CDR3 is CASSQEGGPGYGYTF. The CDR3 bases are TGTGCCAGCAGCCAAGAAGGGGGGCCGGGCTATGGCTACACCTTC.